A single sample gave rise to the 14 T cell receptor beta chains below, sequenced in a study of T cells in tuberculosis. Profiled with immunoSEQ multiplex PCR; TCRdb holds only in-frame clones, not every one. The repertoire has 25,000 to 35,000 clones, 90% to 95% of them found once; the top ten carry around 4.7%. Sequencing was performed on PBMCs. The source is a donor between 5 and 29 years old with latent tuberculosis or without tuberculosis infection.

V gene TRBV5-1 combines with J gene TRBJ2-7; 9 nucleotides agree with TRBD1. The length of the CDR3 is 14 residues. Germline CDR1 and CDR2: SGHRS and YFSETQ. V trimming: 0 bases; J trimming: 5 bases; junction bases outside the gene matches: 3. The CDR3 loop is CASSLGDRADEQYF. The CDR3 nucleotides read TGCGCCAGCAGCTTGGGGGACAGGGCTGACGAGCAGTACTTC.

The gene calls are TRBV5-8 and TRBJ2-5; 15 nucleotides agree with TRBD2. J was trimmed by 2 bases and V by 0 bases; bases with no gene match: 5. The germline V gene has CDR1 SGHTS and CDR2 YDEGEE. CDR3 length: 18 residues. CDR3 coding DNA: TGTGCCAGCAGCTTGGAGGGACTAGCGGGAGGCGGGCAAGAGACCCAGTACTTC. Its protein is CASSLEGLAGGGQETQYF.

The rearrangement uses TRBV5-1 and TRBJ2-1, with a tentative D call TRBD1 (6 bases). Germline V lookup: CDR1 SGHRS, CDR2 YFSETQ. The CDR3 covers 16 residues. Trimming left V 6 bases short and J 9 bases short, with 25 bases between. The CDR3 DNA is TGCGCCAGCATTGGGACACCAGATTCCCGAGGAAGTGAGCAGTTCTTC. It translates to CASIGTPDSRGSEQFF.

J is TRBJ2-1 and V is TRBV10-3, with TRBD2 identical over 9 bases. CDR3 length equals 14 residues. Germline values: CDR1 ENHRY, CDR2 SYGVKD. J was trimmed by 1 base and V by 9 bases; bases with no gene match: 4. The CDR3 protein is CAIFSGSSYNEQFF. The CDR3 region has the DNA TGTGCCATATTTAGCGGGAGTTCCTACAATGAGCAGTTCTTC.

CDR3 sequence: CASSVTSGTDTQYF. DNA of the CDR3: TGTGCCAGCAGTGTGACTAGCGGCACAGATACGCAGTATTTT. The chain is built from TRBV27 and TRBJ2-3, with 8 bases fitting TRBD2. Trimming took 5 bases from V and 1 from J; bases not matched to a gene: 2. Looked up from germline, CDR1 is MNHEY and CDR2 is SMNVEV (reference sequence). This CDR3 region has 14 residues.

The chain recombines TRBV7-8 with TRBJ1-1; TRBD1 is a possible D gene (5 bases). The V gene lost 2 bases and the J gene lost 3 bases, with 7 bases spanning the gap. The CDR3 spans 13 residues. Germline V gene sequence: CDR1 SGHVS, CDR2 FQNEAQ. The CDR3 nucleotides read TGTGCCAGCAGCTTATTACAGGACACTGAAGCTTTCTTT. It codes for CASSLLQDTEAFF.

As to this clone: Other DNA sequences in this sample translate to the same CDR3. The chain combines TRBV19 with TRBJ2-7; TRBD2 is a possible D gene (6 bases). This CDR3 spans 14 amino acids. Deletions cut 2 bases from V and 2 bases from J, with 10 bases between. From germline, CDR1 is LNHDA and CDR2 SQIVND (reference sequence). The CDR3 DNA sequence: TGTGCCAGTAGTATACAGGGAGGAACCTACGAGCAGTACTTC. It yields the protein CASSIQGGTYEQYF.

The V and J genes are TRBV4-2 and TRBJ2-3; 10 bases match TRBD2. V was clipped by 0 bases and J by 1 base; unmatched bases: 7. Germline CDR1 LGHNA, CDR2 YNFKEQ. The CDR3 runs 18 residues. CDR3 residues: CASSQEQRGGSGTDTQYF. The CDR3 DNA follows: TGTGCCAGCAGCCAAGAACAGCGGGGGGGATCGGGCACAGATACGCAGTATTTT.

The genes are TRBV15 and TRBJ2-5, with D tentatively TRBD1 (6 bases). This CDR3 has 13 amino acids. Per germline, CDR1 LNHNV and CDR2 YYDKDF (reference sequence). Trimming cost V 5 bases and J 5 bases, with 12 bases left between them. This CDR3 reads CATSPRQAETQYF. The CDR3 nucleotides are TGTGCCACCAGCCCTCGACAGGCGGAGACCCAGTACTTC.

The chain links TRBV7-3 to TRBJ2-2; D gene uncertain. Looked up from germline, CDR1 is SGHTA and CDR2 is FQGTGA. The CDR3 runs to 13 residues. Trimming cost V 5 bases and J 6 bases, with 10 bases left between them. CDR3 DNA: TGTGCCAGCAGCACCCACTACGCCGGGGAGCTGTTTTTT. This translates into CASSTHYAGELFF. The whole variable domain, remainder taken from reference TRBV7-3 and TRBJ2-2, is GAGVSQTPSNKVTEKGKYVELRCDPISGHTALYWYRQSLGQGPEFLIYFQGTGAADDSGLPNDRFFAVRPEGSVSTLKIQRTERGDSAVYLCASSTHYAGELFFGEGSRLTVL.

The chain links TRBV5-6 to TRBJ2-1, with D perhaps matching TRBD2 (6 bases). Germline CDR1 and CDR2: SGHDT and YYEEEE. V dropped 0 bases and J dropped 7 bases, with 8 bases sitting between them. The CDR3 covers 13 residues. The CDR3 DNA is TGTGCCAGCAGCTTGGAACTAGCTAATGAGCAGTTCTTC. It is translated as CASSLELANEQFF.

CDR3 DNA sequence: TGCGCCAGCAGCCAACATGCGAAGGGGCCCTCCTACGAGCAGTACTTC. Translated, it gives CASSQHAKGPSYEQYF. V is TRBV4-1 and J is TRBJ2-7; D might be TRBD1 (5 bases). The V gene's germline CDR1 is MGHRA and CDR2 YSYEKL. Trimming pared 2 bases from V and 0 bases from J, leaving 14 bases between. The CDR3 loop spans 16 amino acids.

The J gene is TRBJ1-4, the V gene TRBV19; D unclear. Trimming took off 6 bases at V and 3 bases at J, with 14 bases between the two ends. The V gene's germline CDR1 is LNHDA and CDR2 SQIVND (reference sequence). The length of the CDR3 is 15 residues. Here the CDR3 DNA reads TGTGCCAGTAGGGTTTGGAACAGTCCTAATGAAAAACTGTTTTTT. Translation: CASRVWNSPNEKLFF.

The chain recombines TRBV6-4 with TRBJ2-3, with 12 bases that match TRBD2. This CDR3 comprises 15 residues. Per germline, CDR1 MRHNA and CDR2 SNTAGT. V was clipped by 5 bases and J by 5 bases; unmatched bases: 5. The DNA for the CDR3 is TGTGCCAGCAGTAAGACTAGCGGGAGTGGAGATACGCAGTATTTT. The encoded protein is CASSKTSGSGDTQYF.